This T cell receptor beta chain stems from a study of shared clonotypes between healthy human individuals. The data were produced by immunoSEQ multiplex PCR, yet TCRdb's version contains in-frame clones alone and is incomplete. The table includes roughly 1.4 million clones, 98% detected once. V lost 8 bases to trimming and J lost 6 bases; unmatched junction nucleotides: 13. Per the germline V gene, CDR1 is MDHEN and CDR2 is SYDVKM. This CDR3 contains 14 residues. The rearrangement links TRBV28 to TRBJ2-7, with TRBD1 matching over 7 bases. The clonotype comes from a young man in good health. The material sequenced was naive CD4+ T cells sorted from blood. Subset denoted: CD45RA+ positively selected. CDR3 loop: CASFSLQGNGEQYF. The CDR3 DNA sequence: TGTGCCAGCTTTTCCCTACAGGGGAATGGCGAGCAGTACTTC.